These 20 T cell receptor beta chains share one sample of origin, sequenced in a study of patients and donors after allogeneic stem cell transplantation. TCRdb re-analysed the RT-PCR reads in MiXCR, keeping a single row per CDR3 protein. The sample gives fewer than 200,000 distinct CDR3 sequences, 30% of which show up once; 3.2% is in the top ten. The sample consisted of blood, either unsorted or a sorted T cell fraction (not recorded which). These receptors came from a human donor who was either an allogeneic HSCT recipient or a stem cell or donor lymphocyte infusion donor (not recorded which). It is not recorded whose cells these are; they may come from a transplant donor.

The chain recombines TRBV11-2 with TRBJ2-1; unclear D gene. This CDR3 region has 14 residues. Trimming took 5 bases from V and 2 from J, leaving 10 bases between them. Germline CDR1 is SGHAT and CDR2 is FQNNGV. The CDR3 sequence: CASSKPYPYNEQFF. The CDR3 bases are TGTGCCAGCAGCAAACCTTATCCCTACAATGAGCAGTTCTTC. The full variable domain, its missing parts supplied by reference TRBV11-2 and TRBJ2-1, is EAGVAQSPRYKIIEKRQSVAFWCNPISGHATLYWYQQILGQGPKLLIQFQNNGVVDDSQLPKDRFSAERLKGVDSTLKIQPAKLEDSAVYLCASSKPYPYNEQFFGPGTRLTVL.

Only a few counts were recorded for this clonotype. The J gene is TRBJ1-1, the V gene TRBV5-1; D unclear. V lost 0 bases and J lost 4, with 7 bases in between. The CDR3 loop spans 13 amino acids. Germline CDR1 SGHRS, CDR2 YFSETQ. CDR3 DNA sequence: TGCGCCAGCAGCTTGGAAGGCAGCACTGAAGCTTTCTTT. Its translation: CASSLEGSTEAFF. Based on the CDR3 plus reference TRBV5-1 and TRBJ1-1, the full variable domain is KAGVTQTPRYLIKTRGQQVTLSCSPISGHRSVSWYQQTPGQGLQFLFEYFSETQRNKGNFPGRFSGRQFSNSRSEMNVSTLELGDSALYLCASSLEGSTEAFFGQGTRLTVV.

This clonotype was recorded at least ten times. This chain connects TRBV7-9 to TRBJ1-1, with D unresolved. Trimming removed 2 bases from V and 1 base from J, with 5 bases in between. This CDR3 is 13 amino acids long. From germline, CDR1 is SEHNR and CDR2 FQNEAQ (reference sequence). CDR3 in amino acids: CASSLFGNTEAFF. As DNA, the CDR3 is TGTGCCAGCAGCTTATTTGGGAACACTGAAGCTTTCTTT.

The chain links TRBV4-3 to TRBJ2-7, with 8 bases lining up with TRBD2. CDR3 size: 16 residues. Germline CDR1 is LGHNA and CDR2 is YSLEER. Unmatched junction bases numbered 5, after V lost 1 base and J lost 0 bases. CDR3 loop: CASSQVLAGTSYEQYF. The CDR3 region has the DNA TGCGCCAGCAGCCAAGTATTAGCGGGGACCTCCTACGAGCAGTACTTC.

The chain carries TRBV28 and TRBJ2-3; D call uncertain. V was shortened by 7 bases and J by 2 bases, with 7 bases between the two germline ends. The V gene's germline CDR1 is MDHEN and CDR2 SYDVKM. The CDR3 totals 12 residues. DNA of the CDR3: TGTGCCAGCACACCAAACACAGATACGCAGTATTTT. Translation gives CASTPNTDTQYF.

This clonotype was recorded a few times. This chain connects TRBV12-3 or TRBV12-4 to TRBJ2-7, with TRBD1 matching 8 bases. CDR3 length equals 15 residues. V dropped 2 bases and J dropped 4; count of bases not matched to a gene: 7. CDR3: CASSLLLDRVYEQYF. DNA of the CDR3: TGTGCCAGCAGTTTATTGTTGGACAGGGTGTACGAGCAGTACTTC.

This clonotype was recorded a few times. The chain recombines TRBV29-1 with TRBJ1-6; D gene unclear. This CDR3 is 17 amino acids long. Germline V CDR1 and CDR2: SQVTM, ANQGSEA. Trimming pared 3 bases from V and 0 bases from J, leaving 15 bases between. CDR3 amino acids: CSVDGRCRSSYNSPLHF. The CDR3 DNA sequence: TGCAGCGTTGATGGCAGGTGCCGGAGCTCCTATAATTCACCCCTCCACTTT.

This chain links TRBV28 with TRBJ2-1, with 15 bases that match TRBD2. Unmatched junction bases numbered 3, after V lost 3 bases and J lost 6 bases. Germline V gives CDR1 MDHEN, CDR2 SYDVKM. There are 16 residues in the CDR3. The CDR3 DNA follows: TGTGCCAGCAGTTTTCCGGGACTAGCGGGAGGCAATGAGCAGTTCTTC. This translates into CASSFPGLAGGNEQFF.

This clonotype was counted at least ten times. The rearrangement uses TRBV29-1 and TRBJ1-3, with TRBD1 matching 7 bases. Germline CDR1 SQVTM, CDR2 ANQGSEA. The CDR3 is 15 amino acids. J lost 0 bases, V lost 0 bases, and 2 bases had no gene match. CDR3 in amino acids: CSVEDGDSSGNTIYF. CDR3 DNA: TGCAGCGTTGAAGACGGGGACAGCTCTGGAAACACCATATATTTT.

With regard to this clonotype: A much larger clone lies one base from this, so it may be a read error. The chain carries TRBV7-9 and TRBJ2-7; D gene uncertain. V gave up 5 bases and J gave up 0 bases, with 2 bases separating them. This CDR3 contains 11 residues. The germline CDR1 and CDR2 sequences are SEHNR and FQNEAQ (reference sequence). The CDR3 loop is CASSTSYEQYF. The DNA of the CDR3 is TGTGCCAGCAGCACCTCCTACGAGCAGTACTTC.

This clonotype occurred a few times. The CDR3 spells CASSLEGSLSPEQYF. The CDR3 nucleotides are TGCGCCAGCAGCTTGGAAGGGTCTCTATCCCCCGAGCAGTACTTC. This chain connects TRBV5-1 to TRBJ2-7; unclear D gene. Trimming shortened V by 0 bases and J by 6 bases, and 16 bases separated the two germline ends. Germline CDR1 SGHRS, CDR2 YFSETQ. The CDR3 loop spans 15 amino acids.

This clonotype has a count of ten or more. The chain carries TRBV29-1 and TRBJ1-1, with 7 positions matching TRBD1. There are 12 residues in the CDR3. J was trimmed by 1 base and V by 7 bases; bases with no gene match: 3. Per germline, CDR1 SQVTM and CDR2 ANQGSEA. This CDR3 reads CSGGQQNTEAFF. The DNA for the CDR3 is TGCAGCGGGGGACAGCAGAACACTGAAGCTTTCTTT.

The rearrangement joins TRBV9 to TRBJ2-1; no definite D call. Germline assignment: CDR1 SGDLS and CDR2 YYNGEE. V was shortened by 0 bases and J by 10 bases, with 11 bases between the two germline ends. This CDR3 is 13 amino acids long. DNA of the CDR3: TGTGCCAGCAGCGTAGGGGCACAGTCCGAGCAGTTCTTC. Translating it yields CASSVGAQSEQFF.

The chain links TRBV18 to TRBJ1-1; D unclear. CDR1 and CDR2 from the germline V gene are KGHSH and LQKENI. The length of the CDR3 is 14 residues. The V gene lost 3 bases and the J gene lost 0 bases, with 8 bases spanning the gap. This CDR3 is CASSPGAMNTEAFF. As DNA, the CDR3 is TGTGCCAGCTCACCGGGAGCGATGAACACTGAAGCTTTCTTT.

The rearrangement links TRBV4-2 to TRBJ2-7; D not resolved. The CDR3 loop spans 14 amino acids. CDR1 is LGHNA and CDR2 is YNFKEQ in the germline V gene. V dropped 3 bases and J dropped 4 bases, with 13 bases sitting between them. Here the CDR3 DNA reads TGTGCCAGCAGCCACATCCGGCGAGGATACGAGCAGTACTTC. Translated: CASSHIRRGYEQYF.

V usage is TRBV4-3 and J usage is TRBJ2-7; possible D gene TRBD2, 5 bases. This CDR3 comprises 15 residues. Trimming took off 0 bases at V and 3 bases at J, with 12 bases between the two ends. CDR1 is LGHNA and CDR2 is YSLEER in the germline V gene. The CDR3 protein is CASSQERGGYYEQYF. The CDR3 nucleotides read TGCGCCAGCAGCCAAGAACGCGGAGGTTACTACGAGCAGTACTTC.

V usage is TRBV25-1 and J usage is TRBJ2-1; D may match TRBD1 or TRBD2 (5 bases each). Germline V gene data show CDR1 as MGHDK and CDR2 as SYGVNS. Trimming removed 7 bases at V and 3 bases at J, with 22 bases between. The CDR3 length is 17 residues. CDR3 amino acids: CASTKAWGRDLYNEQFF. The CDR3 DNA sequence: TGTGCCAGCACCAAGGCCTGGGGCAGGGACCTCTACAATGAGCAGTTCTTC.

The V and J genes are TRBV20-1 and TRBJ2-7; 7 bases agree with TRBD1. Germline V gene data show CDR1 as DFQATT and CDR2 as SNEGSKA (reference sequence). Germline trimming cut 6 bases from V and 6 bases from J; bases unmatched to any gene: 14. The CDR3 has 14 amino acids. CDR3 region: CSALGTVRFGEQYF. CDR3 nucleotide sequence: TGCAGTGCCCTAGGGACAGTACGATTCGGCGAGCAGTACTTC.

This chain links TRBV5-1 with TRBJ1-4; TRBD1 agrees at 9 bases. Germline CDR1 is SGHRS and CDR2 is YFSETQ. Trimming at V came to 4 bases and at J to 10 bases, leaving 8 bases not matched to a gene. The CDR3 has 14 residues. CDR3 sequence (DNA): TGCGCCAGCAGCAAGGACAGGGGCTTGGGAAAACTGTTTTTT. Its translation: CASSKDRGLGKLFF.

This clonotype was found a few times. This chain links TRBV5-1 with TRBJ2-7; 7 bases are shared with TRBD2. Germline V gene data show CDR1 as SGHRS and CDR2 as YFSETQ. V shed 1 base and J 1 base; nucleotides not matched to a gene: 8. The CDR3 sequence is 16 residues long. The CDR3 DNA reads as TGCGCCAGCAGCTTGCGCGGGAGTGTTACATCCTACGAGCAGTACTTC. Translation gives CASSLRGSVTSYEQYF.